This T cell receptor beta chain emerged from a study of blood T cell repertoires in COVID-19. Study overall: T cells, B-cell-depleted T cells, or PBMCs provided the cDNA or gDNA that served as material.

Trimming removed 3 bases at V and 2 bases at J, with 14 bases between. Germline CDR1 is SQVTM and CDR2 is ANQGSEA. CDR3 length equals 15 residues. In the original workflow: Counts of nucleated cells, estimated from reference gene primer amplification, were obtained. Produced via immunoSEQ multiplex PCR; TCRdb's table is partial and in-frame only. V and J calls and clone size are as listed in that table; D and trimming were resolved from the DNA. This table has around 220,000 clones, around 90% appearing once. The sequence was obtained from a man aged 18-30 years with active or convalescent COVID-19. This rearrangement joins TRBV29-1 to TRBJ2-1; TRBD1 might be the D (5 bases). Sequencing was performed on peripheral blood. This CDR3 reads CSVEQGSGPYNEQFF. In DNA, the CDR3 is TGCAGCGTTGAGCAGGGTTCTGGGCCCTACAATGAGCAGTTCTTC.